This T cell receptor (beta chain) was identified in a study of T cell repertoires in cytomegalovirus infection. General study results and limits: The study found HLA-C-restricted CMV-specific TCR beta clonotypes dominating the ex vivo response.

TCRdb reprocessed the reads with MiXCR, giving one entry per CDR3 protein. The sample lists 640,000 or so distinct CDR3 sequences, around a third occurring once. In germline, CDR1 is SGHTA, CDR2 FQGNSA. The CDR3 sequence is 12 residues long. V gave up 5 bases and J gave up 4 bases, with 9 bases separating them. The table lists this clonotype with a few counts. Its antigen is currently unknown. The material was cultured PBMCs, obtained from culture after CMV antigen stimulation. The rearrangement links TRBV7-2 to TRBJ2-7; D is unresolved. The clonotype originates from a human donor in good health (CMV status not recorded). Some clones in this sample may be carry-over from other donors' samples. CDR3 in amino acids: CASSLTYYEQYF. The CDR3 coding sequence is TGTGCCAGCAGCCTTACCTATTACGAGCAGTACTTC.